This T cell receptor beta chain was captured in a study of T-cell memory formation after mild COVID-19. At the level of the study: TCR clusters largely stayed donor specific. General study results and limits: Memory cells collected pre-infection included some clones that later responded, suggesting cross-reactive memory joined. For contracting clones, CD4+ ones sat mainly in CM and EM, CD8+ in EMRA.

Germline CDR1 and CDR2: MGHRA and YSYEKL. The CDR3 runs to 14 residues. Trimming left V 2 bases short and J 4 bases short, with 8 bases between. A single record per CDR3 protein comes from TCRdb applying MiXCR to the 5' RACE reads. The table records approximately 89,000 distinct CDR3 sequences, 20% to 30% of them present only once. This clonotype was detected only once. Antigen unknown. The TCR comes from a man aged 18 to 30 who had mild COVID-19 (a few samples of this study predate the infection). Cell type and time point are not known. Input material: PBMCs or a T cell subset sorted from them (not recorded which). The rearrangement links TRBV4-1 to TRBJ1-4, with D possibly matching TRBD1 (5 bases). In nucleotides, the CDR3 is TGCGCCAGCAGCCAACCCGACAGTAATGAAAAACTGTTTTTT. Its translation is CASSQPDSNEKLFF.